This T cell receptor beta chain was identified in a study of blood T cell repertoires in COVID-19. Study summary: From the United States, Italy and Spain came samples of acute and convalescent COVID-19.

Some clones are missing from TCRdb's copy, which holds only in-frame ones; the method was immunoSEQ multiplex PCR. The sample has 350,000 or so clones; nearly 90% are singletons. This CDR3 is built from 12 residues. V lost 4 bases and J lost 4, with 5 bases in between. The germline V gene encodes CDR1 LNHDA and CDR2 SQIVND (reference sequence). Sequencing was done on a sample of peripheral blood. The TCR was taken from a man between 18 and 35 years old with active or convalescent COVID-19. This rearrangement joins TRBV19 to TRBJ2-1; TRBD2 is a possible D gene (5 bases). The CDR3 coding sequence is TGTGCCAGTAGTAGGAGGTACAATGAGCAGTTCTTC. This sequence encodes CASSRRYNEQFF.